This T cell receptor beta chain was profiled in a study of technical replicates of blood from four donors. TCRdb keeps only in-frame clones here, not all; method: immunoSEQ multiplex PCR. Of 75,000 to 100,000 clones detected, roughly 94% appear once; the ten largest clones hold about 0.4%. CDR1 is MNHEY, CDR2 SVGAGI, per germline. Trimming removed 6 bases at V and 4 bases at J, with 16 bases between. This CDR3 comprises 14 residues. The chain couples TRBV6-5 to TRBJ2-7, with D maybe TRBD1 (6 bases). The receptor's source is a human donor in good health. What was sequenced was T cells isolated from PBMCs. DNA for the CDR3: TGTGCCAGCAGCCTAAGGGGGTCCCTTTACGAGCAGTACTTC. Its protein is CASSLRGSLYEQYF.